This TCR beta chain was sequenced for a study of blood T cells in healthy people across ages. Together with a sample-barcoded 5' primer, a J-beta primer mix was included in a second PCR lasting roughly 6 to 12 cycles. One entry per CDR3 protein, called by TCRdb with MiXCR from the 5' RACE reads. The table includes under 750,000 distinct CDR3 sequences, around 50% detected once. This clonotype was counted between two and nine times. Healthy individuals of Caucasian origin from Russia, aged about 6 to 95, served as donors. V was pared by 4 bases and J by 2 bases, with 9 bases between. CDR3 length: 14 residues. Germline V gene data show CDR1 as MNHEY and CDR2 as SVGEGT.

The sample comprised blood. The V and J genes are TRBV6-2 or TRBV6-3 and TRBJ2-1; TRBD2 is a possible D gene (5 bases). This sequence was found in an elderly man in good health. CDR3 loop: CASSLTSAYNEQFF. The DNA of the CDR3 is TGTGCCAGCAGTTTAACTAGTGCCTACAATGAGCAGTTCTTC.